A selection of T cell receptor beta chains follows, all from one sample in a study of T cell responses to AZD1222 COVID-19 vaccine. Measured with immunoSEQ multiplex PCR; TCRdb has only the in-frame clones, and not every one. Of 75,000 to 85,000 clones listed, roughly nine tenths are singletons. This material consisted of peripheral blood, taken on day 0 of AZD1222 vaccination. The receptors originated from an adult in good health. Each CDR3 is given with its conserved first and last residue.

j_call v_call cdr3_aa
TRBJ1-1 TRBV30 CGGEGTEAFF
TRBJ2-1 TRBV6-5 CASRGQGRSEQFF
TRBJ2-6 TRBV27 CASSFVVSGANVLTF
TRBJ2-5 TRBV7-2 CASSSLGAYGGQYF
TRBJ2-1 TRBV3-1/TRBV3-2 CASSQDWTFYNEQFF
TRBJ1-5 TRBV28 CASSPMLGSNQPQHF
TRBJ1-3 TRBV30 CASYFGEDRPGNTIYF
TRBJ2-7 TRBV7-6 CASSPGLAGPYEQYF
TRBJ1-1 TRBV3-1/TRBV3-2 CASSLSEGEAFF
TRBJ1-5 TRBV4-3 CASSQEAAGNRQPQHF
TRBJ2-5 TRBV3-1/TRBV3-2 CASSQLGRTKETQYF
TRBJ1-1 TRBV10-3 CAISESTYTEAFF
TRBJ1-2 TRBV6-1 CASSEGVLSYTF
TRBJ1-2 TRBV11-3 CASSLWARGSYGYGYTF
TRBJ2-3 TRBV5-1 CASSLHQGEDTQYF
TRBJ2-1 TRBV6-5 CAIAKSSYNEQFF
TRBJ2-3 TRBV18 CASSPDRGTDTQYF
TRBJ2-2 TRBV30 CAFNRVDTGELFF
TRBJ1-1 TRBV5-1 CASSPGTGGRKTTEAFF
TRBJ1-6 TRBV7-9 CASSSSGGSSPLHF
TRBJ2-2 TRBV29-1 CSAQNLNTGELFF
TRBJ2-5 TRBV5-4 CASSPDRGGEETQYF
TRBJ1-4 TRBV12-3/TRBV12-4 CASLGRVGEKLFF
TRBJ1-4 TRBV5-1 CASSSQRATNEKLFF
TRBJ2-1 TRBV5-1 CASLPGGRSYNEQFF
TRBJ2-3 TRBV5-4 CASSLRGGTDTQYF
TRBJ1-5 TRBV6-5 CASNPGQGQPQHF
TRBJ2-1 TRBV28 CASMGQGYGEQFF
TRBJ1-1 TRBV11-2 CASSFAGLSDEAFF
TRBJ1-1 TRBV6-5 CASSTIRQGDTEAFF
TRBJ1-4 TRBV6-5 CASSYGDRNEKLFF
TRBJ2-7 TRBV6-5 CASSFQEAYEQYF
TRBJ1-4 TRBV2 CASSGQTNEKLFF
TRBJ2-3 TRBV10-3 CAISGGGRGGDTQYF
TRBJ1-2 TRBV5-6 CASSVWTDGYGYTF
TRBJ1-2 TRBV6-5 CASSQGHGYTF
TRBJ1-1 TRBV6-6 CASSYGDRGTEAFF
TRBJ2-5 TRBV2 CASSQDRGETQYF